This T cell receptor (beta chain) was profiled in a study of blood T cell repertoires in COVID-19. Original processing notes: Using reference gene primer amplification, nucleated cell counts were estimated. Sequencing used immunoSEQ multiplex PCR; TCRdb keeps in-frame clones, though not all of them. V, J and clone size reflect that table, while D and trimming were determined from the DNA. The sample has about 120,000 clones; 60% to 80% are singletons. The trim removed 0 bases at V and 4 bases at J, leaving 7 bases unmatched. The CDR3 length is 15 residues. Germline V CDR1 and CDR2: GTSNPN, SVGIG (reference sequence).

Material: peripheral blood. The sequence came from a human donor in a cohort sampled during active COVID-19. V usage is TRBV30 and J usage is TRBJ2-7; TRBD2 agrees at 9 bases. CDR3 nucleotides: TGTGCCTGGAGTGTAATGGGTCTAGCGGGGTACGAGCAGTACTTC. It translates to CAWSVMGLAGYEQYF.